This T cell receptor beta chain derives from a study of T cell repertoires in chronic hepatitis B (dated by TCRdb to 2018 to 2020). The method was the immunoSEQ multiplex PCR assay. In its TCRdb copy, this immuneACCESS table keeps in-frame sequences only and misses some clones. Where compared with another copy, unresolved V genes explain less than half of these, and the others have no known cause. The sample includes approximately 500 clones, with less than 90% observed a single time. The biggest ten clones account for approximately 12% of the sample. With respect to this clone: Its antigen is not yet known. Base qualities are missing; no much larger clone stands one base away.

This sequence was found in a human donor with chronic hepatitis B virus infection. Sequencing used total CD8+ T cells from PBMCs.

The CDR3 sequence is CASSLGSMEPQHF. Read as DNA, the sequence is TGTGCCAGCAGCTTGGGGAGTATGGAGCCCCAGCATTTT. Recombination joined TRBV5-6 with TRBJ1-5; the D segment cannot be called with confidence. A distance of 9 bases separates the germline ends of V and J, which lose 0 bases and 8 bases respectively. The cysteine opens and the phenylalanine closes a CDR3 of 13 amino acids. The sequence is cut down to CDR3 DNA, 39 bases in frame from base 1. According to the germline V gene, CDR1 reads SGHDT and CDR2 reads YYEEEE.